Listed below are T cell receptor beta chains from one sample, sequenced in a study of T cells after yellow fever vaccination. TCRdb itself ran the 5' RACE reads through MiXCR, one entry per CDR3 protein. Of about 340,000 distinct CDR3 sequences in the sample, around 13% were seen once. Sequences were derived from CD4+ T cells sorted from PBMCs, sampled 15 days after the yellow fever booster vaccination. These receptors originate from a man between 18 and 35 years old who received the YFV17D yellow fever vaccine. CDR3s include the opening cysteine and the closing phenylalanine or tryptophan. Each record gives: clone size, D gene, J gene, V gene, CDR3 length, CDR3 protein, CDR3 DNA. D genes are given only for firm matches. A row's size may be missing; if present it is once, few, many or a size class.

abundance: many
d_gene: .
j_gene: TRBJ1-2
v_gene: TRBV28
len: 12
CDR3aa: CASTLGTYGYTF
CDR3nt: TGTGCCAGCACCTTAGGTACCTATGGCTACACCTTC

abundance: .
d_gene: .
j_gene: TRBJ1-3
v_gene: TRBV7-8
len: 13
CDR3aa: CASSFGVGNTIYF
CDR3nt: TGTGCCAGCAGCTTCGGGGTTGGAAACACCATATATTTT

abundance: .
d_gene: .
j_gene: TRBJ2-5
v_gene: TRBV7-2
len: 13
CDR3aa: CASSLALAQTQYF
CDR3nt: TGTGCCAGCAGCTTAGCTCTAGCCCAGACCCAGTACTTC

abundance: .
d_gene: .
j_gene: TRBJ1-1
v_gene: TRBV7-3
len: 13
CDR3aa: CASSSTLGGEAFF
CDR3nt: TGTGCCAGCAGCTCGACCTTAGGGGGTGAAGCTTTCTTT

abundance: .
d_gene: .
j_gene: TRBJ2-5
v_gene: TRBV5-1
len: 13
CDR3aa: CASSITGEETQYF
CDR3nt: TGCGCCAGCAGCATTACAGGAGAAGAGACCCAGTACTTC

abundance: .
d_gene: .
j_gene: TRBJ2-5
v_gene: TRBV7-7
len: 14
CDR3aa: CASSIQGSQETQYF
CDR3nt: TGTGCTAGCAGCATTCAGGGGTCCCAAGAGACCCAGTACTTC

abundance: .
d_gene: TRBD1
j_gene: TRBJ1-2
v_gene: TRBV5-1
len: 14
CDR3aa: CASSPQGEGYGYTF
CDR3nt: TGCGCCAGCAGCCCCCAGGGGGAGGGCTATGGCTACACCTTC

abundance: few
d_gene: .
j_gene: TRBJ1-1
v_gene: TRBV29-1
len: 10
CDR3aa: CSVGFGEAFF
CDR3nt: TGCAGCGTTGGTTTCGGAGAAGCTTTCTTT

abundance: .
d_gene: TRBD1
j_gene: TRBJ1-1
v_gene: TRBV20-1
len: 15
CDR3aa: CSARAPGQGPGVAFF
CDR3nt: TGCAGTGCTAGGGCCCCGGGACAGGGCCCGGGGGTGGCTTTCTTT

abundance: few
d_gene: .
j_gene: TRBJ2-5
v_gene: TRBV5-1
len: 13
CDR3aa: CASSLDVEETQYF
CDR3nt: TGCGCCAGCAGCTTGGATGTCGAAGAGACCCAGTACTTC

abundance: few
d_gene: TRBD1
j_gene: TRBJ1-2
v_gene: TRBV19
len: 12
CDR3aa: CASKGDSFGYTF
CDR3nt: TGTGCCAGTAAGGGGGACAGTTTTGGCTACACCTTC

abundance: few
d_gene: TRBD1
j_gene: TRBJ2-7
v_gene: TRBV7-9
len: 14
CDR3aa: CASIVGQGPYEQYF
CDR3nt: TGTGCCAGCATAGTGGGACAGGGGCCCTACGAGCAGTACTTC

abundance: few
d_gene: TRBD2
j_gene: TRBJ2-3
v_gene: TRBV6-2/TRBV6-3
len: 18
CDR3aa: CASSYRLAGGTSTDTQYF
CDR3nt: TGTGCCAGCAGTTACCGACTAGCGGGGGGTACTAGCACAGATACGCAGTATTTT